This T cell receptor (beta chain) was captured in a study of cytomegalovirus exposure and HLA in healthy donors. For this clone: Its antigen is not known.

Trimming removed 4 bases from V and 7 bases from J, with 14 bases in between. Germline loops: CDR1 MGHDK, CDR2 SYGVNS. The CDR3 contains 14 residues. Whole-study findings and limits: The study labeled 164 TCR beta chains cytomegalovirus-associated. In a later analysis, most CMV-associated TCR beta chains appeared HLA-restricted. At a 0.05 false discovery rate, a later analysis found about 17,000 TCR beta sequences to be associated with HLA alleles.

13 Jbeta primers and 60 Vbeta primers were used for the PCR. The protocol was immunoSEQ multiplex PCR, while the TCRdb copy is restricted to in-frame clones and leaves out a portion. The repertoire holds around 89,000 clones, 81% seen once, with about 1.2% in the top ten. Material for sequencing was PBMCs. This rearrangement joins TRBV25-1 to TRBJ2-1; D may be TRBD1 (5 bases). This receptor was taken from a girl aged 2 to 10 in good health and CMV-seropositive. CDR3 sequence reads: CASSGPQGVNEQFF. In DNA, the CDR3 is TGTGCCAGCAGTGGGCCCCAGGGTGTGAATGAGCAGTTCTTC.